This TCR beta chain was obtained from a study of T cells after yellow fever vaccination. Study results and limitations: The secondary response peaked faster, at day 5 versus 15, but was weaker. The presence of abundant clonotypes contaminating from the bulk population was possible in FACS-sorted repertoires. Booster sampling recovered most clones from primary vaccination (under 97% CD4, approximately 88% CD8).

TCRdb ran MiXCR on the 5' RACE reads and lists one entry per CDR3 protein. The sample has just under 600,000 distinct CDR3 sequences, roughly 13% seen once; the top ten hold roughly 13%. This clonotype was counted between two and nine times. The antigen is not known. The source of this sequence is a young man who received the YFV17D yellow fever vaccine. The specimen comprised PBMCs, sampled on the day of the yellow fever booster vaccination.

The CDR3 bases are TGCGCCAGTAATACAGGGAATAGTGGCACAGATACGCAGTATTTT. Amino acid sequence: CASNTGNSGTDTQYF. The rearrangement joins TRBV5-1 to TRBJ2-3, with D possibly being TRBD1 (6 bases). The CDR3 is 15 amino acids. Trimming cost V 8 bases and J 1 base, with 17 bases left between them. The germline V gene has CDR1 SGHRS and CDR2 YFSETQ.